Given below is one T cell receptor beta chain in context. This entry is derived from a study of shared clonotypes between healthy human individuals. As processed by the authors: Junction-only immunoSEQ sequences carried no quality scores, so filtering differed. Data came from immunoSEQ multiplex PCR; TCRdb stores just in-frame clones and leaves some out. V and J calls and clone size come straight from that table; D and trimming were deduced from the DNA. The sample contains 600,000 to 700,000 clones, 60% to 75% of which appear only once. Germline V CDR1 and CDR2: SGHTA, FQGTGA. V shed 5 bases and J 4 bases; nucleotides not matched to a gene: 9. The CDR3 is 16 amino acids.

The clonotype originates from a woman in her twenties or thirties in good health. The source material was memory CD4+ T cells sorted from blood. Subset meaning: CD45RA-negative fraction. The V gene is TRBV7-3, the J gene TRBJ2-2, with 8 nucleotides matching TRBD2. The CDR3: CASSRGGLVGTGELFF. The CDR3 bases are TGTGCCAGCAGCCGCGGGGGACTAGTTGGCACCGGGGAGCTGTTTTTT.